This entry concerns a single T cell receptor (beta chain). Germline V gene lookup returns CDR1 LNHNV and CDR2 YYDKDF (reference sequence). J gave up 10 bases and V 4 bases, and 12 bases lay outside the gene matches. This CDR3 spans 16 amino acids. The record originates from a study of CD8+ T cells in alopecia areata. Extracted RNA was reverse transcribed, and the resulting cDNA served as sequencing template. The assay was immunoSEQ multiplex PCR, and TCRdb's table has in-frame clones only and misses some. The data show 200,000 to 250,000 clones, around three fifths seen once. Treatment reported: oral pan-JAK inhibitor, 5-10 mg twice daily.

The sequences come from CD4+ T cells sorted from blood, collected at week 4, from a patient treated with tofacitinib. This clonotype was sampled from a human donor with alopecia areata. The rearrangement uses TRBV15 and TRBJ1-6, with 8 nucleotides matching TRBD1. CDR3: CATSTGGQGRKSPLHF. CDR3 nucleotides: TGTGCCACCAGCACCGGCGGACAGGGACGTAAGTCACCCCTCCACTTT. Together with reference TRBV15 and TRBJ1-6, the CDR3 gives the full variable domain: DAMVIQNPRYQVTQFGKPVTLSCSQTLNHNVMYWYQQKSSQAPKLLFHYYDKDFNNEADTPDNFQSRRPNTSFCFLDIRSPGLGDTAMYLCATSTGGQGRKSPLHFGNGTRLTVT.